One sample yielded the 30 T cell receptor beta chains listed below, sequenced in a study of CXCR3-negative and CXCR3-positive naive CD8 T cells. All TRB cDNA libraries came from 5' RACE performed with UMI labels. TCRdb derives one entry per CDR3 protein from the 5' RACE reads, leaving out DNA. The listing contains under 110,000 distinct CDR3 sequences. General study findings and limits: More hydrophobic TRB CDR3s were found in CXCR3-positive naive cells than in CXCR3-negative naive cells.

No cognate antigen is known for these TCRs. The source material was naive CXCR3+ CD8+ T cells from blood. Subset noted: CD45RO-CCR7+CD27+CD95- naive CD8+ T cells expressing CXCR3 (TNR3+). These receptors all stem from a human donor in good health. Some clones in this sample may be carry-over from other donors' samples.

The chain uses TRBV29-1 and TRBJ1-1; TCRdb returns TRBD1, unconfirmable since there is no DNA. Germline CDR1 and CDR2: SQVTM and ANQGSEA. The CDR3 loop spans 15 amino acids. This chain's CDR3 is CSVVVWGGGDTEAFF.

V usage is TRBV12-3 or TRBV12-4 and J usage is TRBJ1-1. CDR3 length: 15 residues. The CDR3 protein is CASSTRDGENTEAFF.

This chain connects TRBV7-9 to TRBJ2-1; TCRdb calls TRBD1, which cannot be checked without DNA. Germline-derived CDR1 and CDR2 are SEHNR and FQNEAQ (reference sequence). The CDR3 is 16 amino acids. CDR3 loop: CASSTLTGTGSNEQFF.

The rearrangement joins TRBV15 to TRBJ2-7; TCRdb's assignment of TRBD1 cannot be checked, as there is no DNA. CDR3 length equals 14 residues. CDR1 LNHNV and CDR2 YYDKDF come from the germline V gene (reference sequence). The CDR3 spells CATSHWQGNYEQYF.

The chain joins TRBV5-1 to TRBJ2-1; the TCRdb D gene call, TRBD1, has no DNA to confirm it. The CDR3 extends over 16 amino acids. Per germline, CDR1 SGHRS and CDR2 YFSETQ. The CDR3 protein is CASSLDWDTQDNEQFF.

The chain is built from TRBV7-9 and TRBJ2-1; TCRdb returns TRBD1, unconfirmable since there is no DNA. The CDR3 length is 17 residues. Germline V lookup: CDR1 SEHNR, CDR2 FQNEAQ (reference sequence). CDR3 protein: CASSLVVRDPGYNEQFF. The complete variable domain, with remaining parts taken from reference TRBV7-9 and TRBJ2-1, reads DTGVSQNPRHKITKRGQNVTFRCDPISEHNRLYWYRQTLGQGPEFLTYFQNEAQLEKSRLLSDRFSAERPKGSFSTLEIQRTEQGDSAMYLCASSLVVRDPGYNEQFFGPGTRLTVL.

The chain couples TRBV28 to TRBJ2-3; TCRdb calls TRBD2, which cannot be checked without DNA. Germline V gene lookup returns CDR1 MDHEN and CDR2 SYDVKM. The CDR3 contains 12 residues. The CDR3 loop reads CASSPSADTQYF.

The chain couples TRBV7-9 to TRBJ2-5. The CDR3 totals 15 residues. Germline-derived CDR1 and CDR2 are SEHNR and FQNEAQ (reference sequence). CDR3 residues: CASSHEYLYQETQYF.

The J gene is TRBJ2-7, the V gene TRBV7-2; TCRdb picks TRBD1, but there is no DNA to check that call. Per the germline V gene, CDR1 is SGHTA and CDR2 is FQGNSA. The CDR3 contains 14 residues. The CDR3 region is CASSPMAQGDEQYF.

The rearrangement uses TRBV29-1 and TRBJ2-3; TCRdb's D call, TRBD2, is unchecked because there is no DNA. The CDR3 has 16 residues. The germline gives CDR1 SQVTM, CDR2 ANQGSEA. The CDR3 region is CSPSLISGDPTDTLYF.

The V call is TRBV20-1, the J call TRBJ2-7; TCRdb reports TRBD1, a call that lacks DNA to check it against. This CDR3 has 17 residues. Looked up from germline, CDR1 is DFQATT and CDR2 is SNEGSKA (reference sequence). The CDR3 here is CSATSQSGQGGFYEQYF.

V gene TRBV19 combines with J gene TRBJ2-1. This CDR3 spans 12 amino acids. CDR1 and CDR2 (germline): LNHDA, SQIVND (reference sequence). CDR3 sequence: CASSSGVAEQFF.

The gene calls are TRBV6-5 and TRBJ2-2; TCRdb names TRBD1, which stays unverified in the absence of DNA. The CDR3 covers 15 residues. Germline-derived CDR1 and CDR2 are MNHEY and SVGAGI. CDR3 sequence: CASSPHGGATGELFF.

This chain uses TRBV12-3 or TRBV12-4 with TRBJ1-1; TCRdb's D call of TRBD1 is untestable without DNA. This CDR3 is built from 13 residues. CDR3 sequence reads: CASSWGRNTEAFF.

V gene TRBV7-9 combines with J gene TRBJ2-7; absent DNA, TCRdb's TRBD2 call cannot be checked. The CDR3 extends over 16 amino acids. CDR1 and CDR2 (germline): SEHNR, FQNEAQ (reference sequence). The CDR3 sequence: CASSLARVAGIDEQYF.

CDR3 loop: CDSSLFQGAGEETQYF. The rearrangement links TRBV28 to TRBJ2-5; TCRdb outputs TRBD1, but without DNA this stays unchecked. The CDR3 spans 16 residues. Germline V gene sequence: CDR1 MDHEN, CDR2 SYDVKM.

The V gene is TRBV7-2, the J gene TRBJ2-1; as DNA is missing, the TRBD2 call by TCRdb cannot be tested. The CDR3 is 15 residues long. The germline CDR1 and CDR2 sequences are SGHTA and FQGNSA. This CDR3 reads CASSPGLPPIYEQFF.

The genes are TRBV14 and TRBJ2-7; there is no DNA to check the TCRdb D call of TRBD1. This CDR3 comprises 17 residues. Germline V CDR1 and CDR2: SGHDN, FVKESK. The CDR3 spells CASSQSEGQGPSYEQYF.

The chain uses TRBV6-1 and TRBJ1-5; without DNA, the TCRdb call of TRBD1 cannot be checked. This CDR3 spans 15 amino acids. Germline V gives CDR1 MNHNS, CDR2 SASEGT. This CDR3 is CASSAYDRAPQPQHF.

CDR3: CRRGGEMNTEAFF. The chain has TRBV20-1 and TRBJ1-1. This CDR3 contains 13 residues. Looked up from germline, CDR1 is DFQATT and CDR2 is SNEGSKA (reference sequence).

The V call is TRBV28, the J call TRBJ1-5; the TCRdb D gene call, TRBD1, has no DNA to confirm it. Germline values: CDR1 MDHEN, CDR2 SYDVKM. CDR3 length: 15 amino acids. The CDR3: CASSPGTGETQPQHF.

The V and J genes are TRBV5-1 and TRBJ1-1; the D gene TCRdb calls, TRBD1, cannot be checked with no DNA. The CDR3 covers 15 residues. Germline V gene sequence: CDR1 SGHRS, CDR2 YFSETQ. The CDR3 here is CASSPTGDENTEAFF.

CDR3 loop: CASSRGQGGWDTEAFF. V gene TRBV11-2 combines with J gene TRBJ1-1; TCRdb outputs TRBD1, but without DNA this stays unchecked. The length of the CDR3 is 16 residues. Looked up from germline, CDR1 is SGHAT and CDR2 is FQNNGV. Based on the CDR3 plus reference TRBV11-2 and TRBJ1-1, the full variable domain is EAGVAQSPRYKIIEKRQSVAFWCNPISGHATLYWYQQILGQGPKLLIQFQNNGVVDDSQLPKDRFSAERLKGVDSTLKIQPAKLEDSAVYLCASSRGQGGWDTEAFFGQGTRLTVV.

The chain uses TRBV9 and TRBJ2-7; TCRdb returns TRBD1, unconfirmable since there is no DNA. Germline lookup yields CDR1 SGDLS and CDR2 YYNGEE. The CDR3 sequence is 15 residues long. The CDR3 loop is CASSDPGVPSYEQYF.

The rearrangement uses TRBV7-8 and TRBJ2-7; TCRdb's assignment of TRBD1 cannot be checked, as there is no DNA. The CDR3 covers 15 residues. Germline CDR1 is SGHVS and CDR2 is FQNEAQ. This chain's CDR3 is CASSDLGTGYYEQYF.

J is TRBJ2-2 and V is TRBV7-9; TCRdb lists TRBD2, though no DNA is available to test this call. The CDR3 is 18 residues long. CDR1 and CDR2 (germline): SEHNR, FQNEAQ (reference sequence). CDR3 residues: CASSPLGAGLTNTGELFF. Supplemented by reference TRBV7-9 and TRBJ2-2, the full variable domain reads DTGVSQNPRHKITKRGQNVTFRCDPISEHNRLYWYRQTLGQGPEFLTYFQNEAQLEKSRLLSDRFSAERPKGSFSTLEIQRTEQGDSAMYLCASSPLGAGLTNTGELFFGEGSRLTVL.

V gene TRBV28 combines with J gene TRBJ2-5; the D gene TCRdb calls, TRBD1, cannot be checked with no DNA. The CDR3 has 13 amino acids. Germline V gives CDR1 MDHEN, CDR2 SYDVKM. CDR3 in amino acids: CASSSGQGETQYF.

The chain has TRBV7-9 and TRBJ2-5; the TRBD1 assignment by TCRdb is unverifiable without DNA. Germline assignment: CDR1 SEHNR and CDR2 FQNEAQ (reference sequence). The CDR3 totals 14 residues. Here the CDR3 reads CASSPIQGTETQYF.

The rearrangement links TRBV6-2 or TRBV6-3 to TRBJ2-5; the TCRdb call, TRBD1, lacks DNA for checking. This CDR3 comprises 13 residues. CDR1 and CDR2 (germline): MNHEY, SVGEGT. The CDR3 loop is CAALGAEQETQYF.

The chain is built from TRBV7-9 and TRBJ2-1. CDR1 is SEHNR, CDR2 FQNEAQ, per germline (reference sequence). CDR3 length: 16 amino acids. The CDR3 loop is CASSSFGELSYNEQFF.